The rows below give T cell receptor beta chains drawn from one sample of a study of monozygotic twins with inflammatory bowel disease. After re-calling the 5' RACE reads, TCRdb lists one entry per CDR3 protein, DNA absent. This sample's clone table lists approximately 330,000 distinct CDR3 sequences. Sequencing was performed on blood. These receptors originate from a human donor with ulcerative colitis or Crohn's disease, or a healthy co-twin of an affected twin (not recorded which). Each CDR3 is given with its conserved first and last residue.

CDR3aa: CASRQNSGNTIYF
v_gene: TRBV6-5
j_gene: TRBJ1-3

CDR3aa: CASRGLNTGELFF
v_gene: TRBV2
j_gene: TRBJ2-2

CDR3aa: CASLEGTNLNTGELFF
v_gene: TRBV2
j_gene: TRBJ2-2

CDR3aa: CSARGPGQASNQPQHF
v_gene: TRBV20-1
j_gene: TRBJ1-5

CDR3aa: CASSAQGSGNNEQFF
v_gene: TRBV5-6
j_gene: TRBJ2-1

CDR3aa: CASSLDRGEYNEQFF
v_gene: TRBV11-2
j_gene: TRBJ2-1

CDR3aa: CASSPGLALSGELFF
v_gene: TRBV12-3/TRBV12-4
j_gene: TRBJ2-2

CDR3aa: CASSPSSGGSTDTQYF
v_gene: TRBV5-4
j_gene: TRBJ2-3

CDR3aa: CAWSVEGAGAHNQPQHF
v_gene: TRBV30
j_gene: TRBJ1-5

CDR3aa: CSPTPCQSIWEQYF
v_gene: TRBV29-1
j_gene: TRBJ2-7

CDR3aa: CAGSSSYNEQFF
v_gene: TRBV2
j_gene: TRBJ2-1

CDR3aa: CASSHSRRGQGNTQYF
v_gene: TRBV3-1
j_gene: TRBJ2-3

CDR3aa: CASRADTDTQYF
v_gene: TRBV10-1
j_gene: TRBJ2-3

CDR3aa: CASSPYTGLEKLFF
v_gene: TRBV7-9
j_gene: TRBJ1-4

CDR3aa: CASSWATGYNSPLHF
v_gene: TRBV7-8
j_gene: TRBJ1-6

CDR3aa: CASSSWTGRQHF
v_gene: TRBV7-2
j_gene: TRBJ1-5

CDR3aa: CASKILVGQGQNSPLHF
v_gene: TRBV27
j_gene: TRBJ1-6

CDR3aa: CASSQVRTGWTYEQYF
v_gene: TRBV3-1
j_gene: TRBJ2-7

CDR3aa: CASSFGSTGGANGYTF
v_gene: TRBV7-9
j_gene: TRBJ1-2

CDR3aa: CASSQDYREGQPQHF
v_gene: TRBV4-1
j_gene: TRBJ1-5

CDR3aa: CSVGLTETQYF
v_gene: TRBV29-1
j_gene: TRBJ2-5

CDR3aa: CASSFYEGGRDEQFF
v_gene: TRBV7-9
j_gene: TRBJ2-1

CDR3aa: CASSPPDRGHGYTF
v_gene: TRBV7-9
j_gene: TRBJ1-2

CDR3aa: CATSRADVLYGYTF
v_gene: TRBV15
j_gene: TRBJ1-2

CDR3aa: CSARFRTSYEQYF
v_gene: TRBV20-1
j_gene: TRBJ2-7

CDR3aa: CASSIAGGSYNEQFF
v_gene: TRBV6-1
j_gene: TRBJ2-1

CDR3aa: CASSPPRQLENYGYTF
v_gene: TRBV4-1
j_gene: TRBJ1-2

CDR3aa: CATKSGGSTDTQYF
v_gene: TRBV27
j_gene: TRBJ2-3

CDR3aa: CASSSRRSANYGYTF
v_gene: TRBV12-3/TRBV12-4
j_gene: TRBJ1-2

CDR3aa: CASSLMRTNNEQFF
v_gene: TRBV7-2
j_gene: TRBJ2-1

CDR3aa: CASGNGLSGDEQYF
v_gene: TRBV12-5
j_gene: TRBJ2-7

CDR3aa: CATSRGDYEQYF
v_gene: TRBV19
j_gene: TRBJ2-7

CDR3aa: CASSPVRGQSTGELFF
v_gene: TRBV18
j_gene: TRBJ2-2

CDR3aa: CASSLGGTNEQFF
v_gene: TRBV11-2
j_gene: TRBJ2-1

CDR3aa: CASSTDGNTQYF
v_gene: TRBV18
j_gene: TRBJ2-3

CDR3aa: CASSPQVAGTASSYNSPLHF
v_gene: TRBV5-1
j_gene: TRBJ1-6

CDR3aa: CASRTQENTGELFF
v_gene: TRBV6-1
j_gene: TRBJ2-2

CDR3aa: CASSQSGGQETQYF
v_gene: TRBV7-9
j_gene: TRBJ2-5

CDR3aa: CSARQPTGGDTDTQYF
v_gene: TRBV20-1
j_gene: TRBJ2-3

CDR3aa: CSVQTGSYEKLFF
v_gene: TRBV29-1
j_gene: TRBJ1-4

CDR3aa: CSARDYKRGQDTQYF
v_gene: TRBV20-1
j_gene: TRBJ2-3

CDR3aa: CASSPGAGAEQYF
v_gene: TRBV18
j_gene: TRBJ2-7

CDR3aa: CASSSMDRDQETQYF
v_gene: TRBV7-9
j_gene: TRBJ2-5

CDR3aa: CSVETSYGSEQFF
v_gene: TRBV29-1
j_gene: TRBJ2-1

CDR3aa: CAISESADSSYEQYF
v_gene: TRBV10-3
j_gene: TRBJ2-7

CDR3aa: CSARVPPGQGLGEQYF
v_gene: TRBV20-1
j_gene: TRBJ2-7

CDR3aa: CASSGDRVRSYEQYF
v_gene: TRBV5-5
j_gene: TRBJ2-7